These T cell receptor beta chains were read from a single sample in a study of response to subunit inactivated influenza vaccine. TCRdb analysed the RT-PCR reads with MiXCR anew, one entry per CDR3 protein. The sample lists 500,000 to 700,000 distinct CDR3 sequences, under 30% occurring once. The same data also went into a second study, on T cells expressing NK-cell markers.

Material: CD4+ T cells sorted from PBMCs, obtained 11 to 12 days after vaccination. All receptors come from a man over 45 who received an inactivated influenza vaccine. The CDR3 runs from the conserved cysteine through the conserved F or W. Fields, in order: V gene, J gene, CDR3 protein.

>TRBV5-1|TRBJ2-5
CASSLAGTSGKETQYF
>TRBV20-1|TRBJ1-5
CSATNRQGGGQPQHF
>TRBV4-3|TRBJ2-7
CASSQDGYGSYEQYF
>TRBV6-2/TRBV6-3|TRBJ2-4
CASSYDRGRAKNIQYF
>TRBV6-1|TRBJ1-2
CASRDTGPEGYTF
>TRBV18|TRBJ2-4
CASSQKGARDIQYF
>TRBV7-9|TRBJ2-1
CASSLEGSLHNEQFF
>TRBV18|TRBJ1-1
CASSPLRGRDTEAFF
>TRBV3-1|TRBJ1-6
CASSQAGTGNGSPLHF
>TRBV7-9|TRBJ2-5
CASSLTLQETQYF
>TRBV5-4|TRBJ2-7
CASSTGDRGYEQYF
>TRBV9|TRBJ2-1
CASSALTGVGNEQFF
>TRBV7-2|TRBJ2-7
CASSLFYEQYF
>TRBV7-2|TRBJ2-5
CASSMTSGGAETQYF
>TRBV10-2|TRBJ1-2
CASSGTGFGYTF
>TRBV29-1|TRBJ1-1
CSVESFSSTEAFF
>TRBV28|TRBJ2-7
CASSFQNYEQYF
>TRBV6-1|TRBJ1-6
CASSDDPFGRDSPLHF
>TRBV6-5|TRBJ1-2
CASSYLPANWSYGYTF
>TRBV5-8|TRBJ1-1
CASSEQGTRGTEAFF
>TRBV5-1|TRBJ2-4
CASSTDRDKNIQYF
>TRBV24-1|TRBJ2-2
CATSDRTRGELFF
>TRBV6-2/TRBV6-3|TRBJ1-2
CASRRSGQSYGYTF
>TRBV7-6|TRBJ2-7
CASSLGHPLQGNEQYF
>TRBV5-1|TRBJ2-5
CASSQRGLADSQETQYF
>TRBV11-1|TRBJ2-1
CASRGDKYNEQFF
>TRBV15|TRBJ2-7
CATRRGGDWEQYF
>TRBV7-2|TRBJ1-1
CASSYTTGSNTEAFF
>TRBV12-3/TRBV12-4|TRBJ2-2
CASSFLAGGFTGELFF
>TRBV6-1|TRBJ2-4
CASKDLAKNIQYF
>TRBV12-3/TRBV12-4|TRBJ1-3
CASTFSEGNTIYF
>TRBV12-3/TRBV12-4|TRBJ2-2
CASSPLVAGELFF
>TRBV6-8|TRBJ2-3
CASSASTDTQYF
>TRBV12-3/TRBV12-4|TRBJ1-6
CASSLRGGDSPLHF
>TRBV7-6|TRBJ1-2
CASSPSGTTDYGYTF
>TRBV7-9|TRBJ2-7
CASSTPLRREQYF
>TRBV11-2|TRBJ2-7
CASSSTQDGVSEQYF
>TRBV10-3|TRBJ2-7
CAISTSGTGGDEQYF
>TRBV20-1|TRBJ1-1
CSALPPTGLNTEAFF
>TRBV5-6|TRBJ2-7
CASSAGLAENEQYF
>TRBV18|TRBJ1-1
CASSPRGGGTEAFF
>TRBV5-1|TRBJ1-2
CASSSGTGSFDYTF
>TRBV4-1|TRBJ2-5
CASSQPTDKETQYF
>TRBV7-7|TRBJ2-3
CASSQTGAPGDTQYF
>TRBV7-2|TRBJ2-7
CASSSFVRGREYEQYF
>TRBV30|TRBJ1-6
CAWSRPGVYNSPLHF
>TRBV4-3|TRBJ1-2
CASSQDGTGYYGYTF
>TRBV12-3/TRBV12-4|TRBJ2-2
CASILPGLSTTGELFF
>TRBV7-9|TRBJ2-2
CASSLSAAAPGSCFF
>TRBV5-1|TRBJ2-3
CASSWQSWDLPSRTDTQYF
>TRBV7-2|TRBJ2-7
CASSLVGVGNEQYF
>TRBV18|TRBJ2-7
CASVSETGEQYF
>TRBV6-1|TRBJ1-1
CASTNGGRNTEAFF
>TRBV3-1|TRBJ1-3
CASSQGGNTIYF
>TRBV3-1|TRBJ2-7
CASSPGAGGSYEQYF